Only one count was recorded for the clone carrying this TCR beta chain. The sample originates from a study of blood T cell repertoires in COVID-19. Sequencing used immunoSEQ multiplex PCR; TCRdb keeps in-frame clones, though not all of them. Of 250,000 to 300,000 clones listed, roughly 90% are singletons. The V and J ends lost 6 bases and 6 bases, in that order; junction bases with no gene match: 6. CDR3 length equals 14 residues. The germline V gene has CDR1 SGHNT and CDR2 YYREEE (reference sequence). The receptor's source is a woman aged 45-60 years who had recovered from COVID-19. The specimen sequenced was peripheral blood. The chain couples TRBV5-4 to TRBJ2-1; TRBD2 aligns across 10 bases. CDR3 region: CASTLGLATNEQFF. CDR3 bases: TGTGCCAGCACCCTGGGACTAGCGACCAATGAGCAGTTCTTC.